Sequencing of this TCR beta chain was carried out in a study of blood T cell repertoires in COVID-19. How the authors handled the data: Amplification of reference gene primers was used by the study to estimate nucleated cell counts. Profiling relied on immunoSEQ multiplex PCR, and the TCRdb table lists in-frame clones only, not all of them. D and trimming were read from the DNA, whereas the V and J calls and clone size are those reported in that table. The data contain around 200,000 clones, roughly four fifths of them singletons. The CDR3 is 14 amino acids. The junction had 3 bases not matched to a gene; V was cut back by 5 bases and J by 6 bases. Germline CDR1 is SGHNT and CDR2 is YYREEE (reference sequence).

The chain recombines TRBV5-4 with TRBJ2-2; 11 bases agree with TRBD2. The sample taken for sequencing was peripheral blood. This receptor was obtained from a man aged 45-60 years with active or convalescent COVID-19. The CDR3 loop reads CASSSGGASGELFF. Written as DNA, the CDR3 is TGTGCCAGCAGTAGCGGGGGGGCGTCCGGGGAGCTGTTTTTT.